A single sample gave rise to the 25 T cell receptor beta chains below, sequenced in a study of blood T cell repertoires in COVID-19. Libraries were prepared by immunoSEQ multiplex PCR; TCRdb keeps only in-frame clonotypes and omits some of them. Altogether 150,000 to 200,000 clones are present, 65% to 85% being singletons, with the ten largest covering roughly 9.2%. The sequencing input was peripheral blood. The receptors were gathered from a woman older than 75 with active or convalescent COVID-19.

The chain employs TRBV6-4 and TRBJ2-1; possibly TRBD1 for D (5 bases). With 2 bases removed from V and 8 bases from J, the gap between germline ends came to 10 bases. The CDR3 extends over 13 amino acids. Germline V gene data show CDR1 as MRHNA and CDR2 as SNTAGT. The CDR3 reads CASSDQGRDEQFF. The CDR3 DNA follows: TGTGCCAGCAGTGACCAGGGTCGGGATGAGCAGTTCTTC.

The CDR3 reads CASSYSPGLAGAPITDTQYF. CDR3 nucleotide sequence: TGTGCCAGCAGTTACTCCCCGGGACTAGCGGGGGCCCCGATCACAGATACGCAGTATTTT. The rearrangement uses TRBV6-2 or TRBV6-3 and TRBJ2-3; 14 bases align to TRBD2. Germline CDR1 MNHEY, CDR2 SVGEGT. The junction had 10 bases not matched to a gene; V was cut back by 0 bases and J by 2 bases. This CDR3 is built from 20 residues.

This rearrangement joins TRBV5-1 to TRBJ2-7, with D possibly being TRBD1 (6 bases). This CDR3 has 15 residues. Trimming took off 4 bases at V and 3 bases at J, with 17 bases between the two ends. In germline, CDR1 is SGHRS, CDR2 YFSETQ. The CDR3 is CASSVGAQRFYEQYF. Written as DNA, the CDR3 is TGCGCCAGCAGCGTGGGGGCTCAAAGGTTCTACGAGCAGTACTTC.

This sequence joins TRBV9 and TRBJ1-2; TRBD1 agrees at 10 bases. CDR3 length: 14 residues. V lost 4 bases, J lost 6 bases, and 6 bases stayed unmatched. Looked up from germline, CDR1 is SGDLS and CDR2 is YYNGEE. CDR3 sequence: CASSSRDRGDGYTF. The CDR3 coding sequence is TGTGCCAGCAGCTCACGGGACAGGGGAGATGGCTACACCTTC. The variable domain in full, with the rest retrieved from reference TRBV9 and TRBJ1-2, is DSGVTQTPKHLITATGQRVTLRCSPRSGDLSVYWYQQSLDQGLQFLIQYYNGEERAKGNILERFSAQQFPDLHSELNLSSLELGDSALYFCASSSRDRGDGYTFGSGTRLTVV.

V gene TRBV3-1 (or the pseudogene TRBV3-2) combines with J gene TRBJ2-1, with a tentative D call TRBD1 (6 bases). The V gene's germline CDR1 is LGHDT and CDR2 YNNKEL (reference sequence). Trimming removed 1 base from V and 7 bases from J, with 11 bases in between. This CDR3 is 14 amino acids long. The CDR3 reads CASSQAGRGNEQFF. The CDR3 nucleotides read TGTGCCAGCAGCCAAGCAGGAAGGGGGAATGAGCAGTTCTTC.

The J gene is TRBJ2-3, the V gene TRBV4-1, with 12 bases aligning to TRBD2. The CDR3 contains 17 residues. From germline, CDR1 is MGHRA and CDR2 YSYEKL. After removal of 0 bases from V and 7 bases from J, the junction contained 8 bases not matched to a gene. CDR3 residues: CASSQETGTSGRNTQYF. CDR3 DNA: TGCGCCAGCAGCCAAGAGACCGGGACTAGCGGGCGGAATACGCAGTATTTT.

In this sample, this clone turned up a few times. The chain is built from TRBV5-6 and TRBJ1-6; D uncertain. Germline V gene sequence: CDR1 SGHDT, CDR2 YYEEEE. This CDR3 has 13 residues. V was cut by 0 bases and J by 7 bases, with 5 bases left in between. This CDR3 is CASSLDRNSPLHF. For the CDR3, the DNA is TGTGCCAGCAGCTTGGACAGAAATTCACCCCTCCACTTT.

The V and J genes are TRBV9 and TRBJ2-3; D remains unclear. This CDR3 contains 18 residues. With 0 bases removed from V and 1 base from J, the gap between germline ends came to 18 bases. Germline lookup yields CDR1 SGDLS and CDR2 YYNGEE. CDR3 in amino acids: CASSVELWQGEGTDTQYF. CDR3 DNA: TGTGCCAGCAGCGTAGAACTTTGGCAAGGAGAGGGCACAGATACGCAGTATTTT.

The CDR3, as DNA: TGCGCCAGCAGCCAAGGGACAGGGGGGGTCGAAAAACTGTTTTTT. Protein product: CASSQGTGGVEKLFF. The V and J genes are TRBV4-1 and TRBJ1-4; 10 bases are a match to TRBD1. CDR1 MGHRA and CDR2 YSYEKL come from the germline V gene. Losses at the gene ends were 1 base for V and 8 bases for J; bases not matched to a gene: 4. The CDR3 consists of 15 residues.

The chain is built from TRBV7-2 and TRBJ2-5; 7 positions agree with TRBD2. The junction had 11 bases not matched to a gene; V was cut back by 5 bases and J by 5 bases. CDR1 SGHTA and CDR2 FQGNSA come from the germline V gene. The CDR3 spans 15 residues. The CDR3 loop is CASSPKAGSLETQYF. CDR3 coding DNA: TGTGCCAGCAGCCCGAAAGCGGGGAGTTTGGAGACCCAGTACTTC.

The J gene is TRBJ1-5, the V gene TRBV6-4, with D possibly matching TRBD1 (6 bases). Trimming left V 9 bases short and J 5 bases short, with 17 bases between. Germline loops: CDR1 MRHNA, CDR2 SNTAGT. This CDR3 spans 14 amino acids. CDR3 region: CARGAPGPDQPQHF. The CDR3 bases are TGTGCCAGGGGGGCCCCAGGGCCGGATCAGCCCCAGCATTTT.

This chain connects TRBV6-5 to TRBJ2-5, with D possibly TRBD2 on 5 matching bases. Germline lookup yields CDR1 MNHEY and CDR2 SVGAGI. V was pared by 7 bases and J by 1 base, with 10 bases between. The CDR3 covers 13 residues. Written as DNA, the CDR3 is TGTGCCAGCACGAGAGGGAGCCAAGAGACCCAGTACTTC. Translated, it gives CASTRGSQETQYF.

This chain uses TRBV6-6 with TRBJ2-2; 9 positions agree with TRBD1. With 0 bases clipped from V and 6 bases from J, the junction kept 2 bases outside the gene matches. Germline V gene data show CDR1 as MNHNY and CDR2 as SVGAGI (reference sequence). The CDR3 spans 15 residues. The CDR3 reads CASSYSRQGAGELFF. Here the CDR3 DNA reads TGTGCCAGCAGTTACTCCCGACAGGGGGCCGGGGAGCTGTTTTTT.

The CDR3 spells CASSLNGGTYNEQFF. DNA for the CDR3: TGCGCCAGCAGCCTCAACGGGGGGACCTACAATGAGCAGTTCTTC. This chain uses TRBV4-3 with TRBJ2-1; 7 bases map to TRBD2. V lost 4 bases, J lost 2 bases, and 5 bases stayed unmatched. This CDR3 region has 15 residues. CDR1 and CDR2 from the germline V gene are LGHNA and YSLEER.

This clone has just a few counts. The CDR3 DNA reads TGTGCCAGTACCCCAGGGGGAGAGGGGTCCCATAATTCACCCCTCCACTTT. Protein: CASTPGGEGSHNSPLHF. This chain connects TRBV19 to TRBJ1-6; 7 bases agree with TRBD1. Germline V gene lookup returns CDR1 LNHDA and CDR2 SQIVND (reference sequence). This CDR3 is 17 amino acids long. With 7 bases clipped from V and 5 bases from J, the junction kept 14 bases outside the gene matches.

In its sample, this clone was seen once. V is TRBV21-1 and J is TRBJ2-7; whether TRBD1, the table's D call, matches the DNA was not checked. TRBV21-1 is shown as a pseudogene. CDR3 size: 15 residues. The CDR3 region is CASSLGQGAPDEQYF. The CDR3 DNA follows: TGTGCCAGCAGCCTCGGACAGGGGGCGCCGGACGAGCAGTACTTC.

V and J are TRBV19 and TRBJ1-5, with D possibly TRBD1 on 5 matching bases. Trimming shortened V by 7 bases and J by 0 bases, and 16 bases separated the two germline ends. CDR1 and CDR2 (germline): LNHDA, SQIVND (reference sequence). This CDR3 is built from 16 residues. The CDR3 nucleotides are TGTGCCAGTAACGTTGGACATGGGTATAGCAATCAGCCCCAGCATTTT. As protein: CASNVGHGYSNQPQHF.

The chain couples TRBV6-5 to TRBJ2-2; D is possibly TRBD2 (6 bases). Germline CDR1 and CDR2: MNHEY and SVGAGI. The CDR3 is 14 residues long. Deletions cut 6 bases from V and 13 bases from J, with 21 bases between. As DNA, the CDR3 is TGTGCCAGCAGCCCGGAGGGAGGCGGGCGAGGGCTGTTTTTT. Residues: CASSPEGGGRGLFF.

The chain carries TRBV19 and TRBJ1-5; the D gene is possibly TRBD1 (5 bases). Germline V CDR1 and CDR2: LNHDA, SQIVND (reference sequence). The V and J ends lost 0 bases and 5 bases respectively, with 8 bases between them. This CDR3 comprises 14 residues. The CDR3 DNA follows: TGTGCCAGTAGTATAGACGGGGGTGATCAGCCCCAGCATTTT. Its translation is CASSIDGGDQPQHF.

The count of this clone is one. The chain has TRBV5-1 and TRBJ2-3, with no clear D. Germline values: CDR1 SGHRS, CDR2 YFSETQ. The CDR3 loop spans 14 amino acids. Trimming removed 0 bases from V and 6 bases from J, with 11 bases in between. CDR3 DNA sequence: TGCGCCAGCAGCTTGGTACGGTTTGAGGATACGCAGTATTTT. Protein sequence: CASSLVRFEDTQYF.

Comments on this clone: Other nucleotide sequences in the sample specify the same CDR3. V usage is TRBV12-3 or TRBV12-4 and J usage is TRBJ1-2, with D maybe TRBD1 (5 bases). Trimming took off 5 bases at V and 2 bases at J, with 9 bases between the two ends. The CDR3 is 13 residues long. The CDR3 is CASSPDSNYGYTF. CDR3 in DNA: TGTGCCAGCAGTCCAGACAGCAACTATGGCTACACCTTC.

The CDR3 loop reads CASSLDTAYYEQYF. CDR3 in DNA: TGTGCCAGCAGCTTAGATACTGCCTACTACGAGCAGTACTTC. V usage is TRBV7-9 and J usage is TRBJ2-7; D unclear. The V and J ends lost 1 base and 3 bases respectively, with 10 bases between them. The CDR3 covers 14 residues. Germline loops: CDR1 SEHNR, CDR2 FQNEAQ (reference sequence).

J is TRBJ1-6 and V is TRBV6-2 or TRBV6-3; D is unclear. Trimming left V 0 bases short and J 0 bases short, with 9 bases between. CDR3 size: 17 residues. CDR1 and CDR2 from the germline V gene are MNHEY and SVGEGT. CDR3 loop: CASSYSGGLSYNSPLHF. The CDR3 region has the DNA TGTGCCAGCAGTTACTCAGGCGGACTCTCCTATAATTCACCCCTCCACTTT.

On this clone: The same CDR3 also results from other DNA sequences found in this sample. The chain is built from TRBV10-3 and TRBJ2-5; TRBD1 aligns across 7 bases. Germline V gene sequence: CDR1 ENHRY, CDR2 SYGVKD. The CDR3 extends over 13 amino acids. V shed 4 bases and J 4 bases; nucleotides not matched to a gene: 3. The CDR3 nucleotides are TGTGCCATCAGTGGAACAGGGGTAGAGACCCAGTACTTC. This gives the protein CAISGTGVETQYF.

This clone has a single count. Other DNA sequences in this specimen translate into the identical CDR3. V usage is TRBV2 and J usage is TRBJ2-7; TRBD1 might be the D (6 bases). CDR1 is SNHLY and CDR2 is FYNNEI in the germline V gene. Trimming removed 6 bases from V and 3 bases from J, with 9 bases in between. The CDR3 consists of 12 residues. The CDR3 protein is CASSEQGYEQYF. The CDR3 DNA is TGTGCCAGCAGCGAACAGGGCTACGAGCAGTACTTC.